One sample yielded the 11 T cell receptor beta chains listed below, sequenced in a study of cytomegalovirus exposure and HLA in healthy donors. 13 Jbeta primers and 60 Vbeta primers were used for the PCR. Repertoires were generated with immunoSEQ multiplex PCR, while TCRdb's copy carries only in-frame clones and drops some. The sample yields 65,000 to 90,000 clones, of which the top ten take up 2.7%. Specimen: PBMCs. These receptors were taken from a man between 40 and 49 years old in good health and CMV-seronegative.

The CDR3 coding sequence is TGTGCCTGGAGTGTCCCGGGGAAAGGCTACACCTTC. Amino acids: CAWSVPGKGYTF. The gene calls are TRBV30 and TRBJ1-2; the D is unclear. V gave up 0 bases and J gave up 8 bases, with 10 bases separating them. The length of the CDR3 is 12 residues. Germline CDR1 is GTSNPN and CDR2 is SVGIG (reference sequence).

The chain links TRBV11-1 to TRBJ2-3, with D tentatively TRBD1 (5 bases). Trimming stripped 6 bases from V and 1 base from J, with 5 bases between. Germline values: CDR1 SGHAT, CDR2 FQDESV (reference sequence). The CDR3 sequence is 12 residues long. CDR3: CASRQGTDTQYF. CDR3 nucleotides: TGTGCCAGCAGACAGGGCACAGATACGCAGTATTTT.

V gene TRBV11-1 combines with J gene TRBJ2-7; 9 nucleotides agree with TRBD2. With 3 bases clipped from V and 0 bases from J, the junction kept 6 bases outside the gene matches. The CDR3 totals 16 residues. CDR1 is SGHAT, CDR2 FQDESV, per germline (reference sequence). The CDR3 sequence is CASSLGLAGHSYEQYF. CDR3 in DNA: TGTGCCAGCAGCTTGGGTCTAGCGGGGCACTCCTACGAGCAGTACTTC.

CDR3 in amino acids: CASSEGSLNSPLHF. CDR3 DNA: TGTGCCAGCAGTGAAGGCAGTCTGAATTCACCCCTCCACTTT. The chain couples TRBV6-1 to TRBJ1-6; D gene ambiguous. Per the germline V gene, CDR1 is MNHNS and CDR2 is SASEGT. The ends were cut back, 1 base at V and 7 bases at J, with 8 bases in the middle. This CDR3 has 14 amino acids.

The CDR3 loop reads CASSEALGGGAYEQYF. CDR3 DNA: TGTGCCAGCAGTGAAGCCCTTGGCGGGGGGGCTTACGAGCAGTACTTC. V and J are TRBV6-1 and TRBJ2-7; 9 bases fit TRBD2. The trim removed 0 bases at V and 4 bases at J, leaving 7 bases unmatched. CDR1 is MNHNS, CDR2 SASEGT, per germline. The length of the CDR3 is 16 residues.

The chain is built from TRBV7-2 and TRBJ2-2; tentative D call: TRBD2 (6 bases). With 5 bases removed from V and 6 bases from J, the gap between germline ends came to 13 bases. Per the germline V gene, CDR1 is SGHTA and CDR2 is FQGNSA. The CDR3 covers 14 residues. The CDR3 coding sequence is TGTGCCAGCAGCCCGGGGACTCCTCCCGGGGAGCTGTTTTTT. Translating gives CASSPGTPPGELFF.

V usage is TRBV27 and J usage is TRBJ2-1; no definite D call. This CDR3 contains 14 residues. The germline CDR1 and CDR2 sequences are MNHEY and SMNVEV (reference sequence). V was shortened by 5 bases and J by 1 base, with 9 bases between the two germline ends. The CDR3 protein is CASSLWASYNEQFF. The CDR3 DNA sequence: TGTGCCAGCAGTCTCTGGGCATCCTACAATGAGCAGTTCTTC.

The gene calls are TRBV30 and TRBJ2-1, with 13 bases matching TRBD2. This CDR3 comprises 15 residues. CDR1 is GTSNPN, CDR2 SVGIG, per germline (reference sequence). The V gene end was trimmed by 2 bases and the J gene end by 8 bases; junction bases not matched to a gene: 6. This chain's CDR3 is CAWSKTSGGADEQFF. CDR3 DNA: TGTGCCTGGAGTAAAACTAGCGGGGGGGCCGATGAGCAGTTCTTC.

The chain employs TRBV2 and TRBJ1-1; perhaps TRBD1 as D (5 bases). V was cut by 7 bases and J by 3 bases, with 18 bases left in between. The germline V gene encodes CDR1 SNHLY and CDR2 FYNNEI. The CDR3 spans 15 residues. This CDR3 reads CASTLGRGGYTEAFF. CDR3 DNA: TGTGCCAGCACCCTAGGGAGGGGAGGCTACACTGAAGCTTTCTTT.

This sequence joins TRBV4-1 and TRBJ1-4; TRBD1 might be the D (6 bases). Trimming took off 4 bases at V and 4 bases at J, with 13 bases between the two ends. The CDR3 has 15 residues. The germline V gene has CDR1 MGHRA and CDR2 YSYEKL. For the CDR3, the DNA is TGCGCCAGCAGCCCGAAACGGGACATTAATGAAAAACTGTTTTTT. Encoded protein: CASSPKRDINEKLFF.

This chain's CDR3 is CASRRDGTYEQYF. In DNA, the CDR3 is TGCGCCAGCAGGCGGGACGGGACCTACGAGCAGTACTTC. The chain couples TRBV5-1 to TRBJ2-7; TRBD2 is a possible D gene (6 bases). Germline V gene sequence: CDR1 SGHRS, CDR2 YFSETQ. This CDR3 has 13 residues. V lost 5 bases and J lost 2, with 11 bases in between.